This record covers a single TCR beta chain. This entry belongs to a study of T cell responses to AZD1222 COVID-19 vaccine. The CDR3 is 17 amino acids. Germline CDR1 and CDR2: LGHDT and YNNKEL (reference sequence). The junction had 11 bases not matched to a gene; V was cut back by 1 base and J by 4 bases. Data came from immunoSEQ multiplex PCR; TCRdb stores just in-frame clones and leaves some out. The sample lists roughly 170,000 clones, around 92% occurring once. The source material was peripheral blood, sampled on day 0 of AZD1222 vaccination. This TCR came from an adult in good health. The chain recombines TRBV3-1 (or the pseudogene TRBV3-2) with TRBJ2-7, with 9 bases matching TRBD1. The CDR3 region has the DNA TGTGCCAGCAGCCAAGTGGTGAGCCCGGGACAGGGTTACGAGCAGTACTTC. Amino acid sequence: CASSQVVSPGQGYEQYF.